The 5 T cell receptor beta chains listed next were all sequenced from one sample in a study of T cells in Graves' hyperthyroidism and ophthalmopathy (dated by TCRdb to the late 2010s). Libraries were built with multiplex PCR. These reads were obtained on an Illumina HiSeq 2000. TCR beta CDR3 regions were amplified from RNA transcripts. For the first round of RT-PCR on the TCR CDR3, the HTBI primer set was used together with the Qiagen OneStep RT-PCR kit. TCRdb passed the public sequencing reads through fastp at Q25 and MiXCR, retaining productive beta sequences. Each entry merges the rows of one CDR3 protein and shows their most common DNA and genes. Across this sample there are about half a million distinct CDR3 sequences, with approximately 24% seen only once. The ten most abundant clones make up around 11% of the sample. The sample was blood. These receptors originate from a woman aged 25 to 39 with Graves' ophthalmopathy.

The CDR3 protein is CSGGRLLSDTEAFF. DNA of the CDR3: TGCAGCGGGGGACGTCTACTAAGCGACACTGAAGCTTTCTTT. The chain employs TRBV29-1 and TRBJ1-1, with D perhaps matching TRBD1 (5 bases). CDR1 SQVTM and CDR2 ANQGSEA come from the germline V gene. V was trimmed by 7 bases and J by 3 bases, leaving 18 bases between them. The CDR3 totals 14 residues.

The chain couples TRBV6-1 to TRBJ1-1, with D uncertain. CDR3 length equals 14 residues. The germline CDR1 and CDR2 sequences are MNHNS and SASEGT. The V end lost 2 bases, the J end lost 0 bases, and 7 bases lay between the germline ends. Here the CDR3 reads CASSETWVNTEAFF. Here the CDR3 DNA reads TGTGCCAGCAGTGAAACTTGGGTGAACACTGAAGCTTTCTTT.

This clonotype appeared many times. The J gene is TRBJ2-7, the V gene TRBV20-1, with 11 positions matching TRBD1. The CDR3 runs 14 residues. The J segment lost 2 bases and the V segment lost 3 bases, leaving 3 bases of the junction unmatched. Germline loops: CDR1 DFQATT, CDR2 SNEGSKA (reference sequence). CDR3 sequence: CSASPGQGAYEQYF. The DNA of the CDR3 is TGCAGTGCTAGTCCGGGACAGGGGGCCTACGAGCAGTACTTC.

This clonotype was detected ten times or more. Here the CDR3 DNA reads TGTGCCAGCAGTCCCTACAGGGGAGGGACTGAAGCTTTCTTT. Translating gives CASSPYRGGTEAFF. This chain joins TRBV6-1 and TRBJ1-1; 7 bases map to TRBD1. This CDR3 contains 14 residues. Germline V gene sequence: CDR1 MNHNS, CDR2 SASEGT. Losses at the gene ends were 5 bases for V and 5 bases for J; bases not matched to a gene: 8.

This clonotype came up many times. The rearrangement uses TRBV7-2 and TRBJ2-5; 7 bases match TRBD2. V lost 6 bases to trimming and J lost 4 bases; unmatched junction nucleotides: 5. The CDR3 runs to 13 residues. CDR1 and CDR2 (germline): SGHTA, FQGNSA. Written as DNA, the CDR3 is TGTGCCAGCAGGACTAGCTGGATAGAGACCCAGTACTTC. Protein product: CASRTSWIETQYF.